A selection of T cell receptor beta chains follows, all from one sample in a study of blood T cell repertoires in COVID-19. Libraries were prepared by immunoSEQ multiplex PCR; TCRdb keeps only in-frame clonotypes and omits some of them. Among about 150,000 clones listed, about four fifths were seen once. The sequenced sample was peripheral blood. These receptors all come from an older woman with COVID-19, enrolled during active disease. Both conserved end residues are part of each CDR3. Each record gives: D gene, V gene, clone size, J gene, CDR3 DNA, CDR3 protein. The D gene is left open where the match is weak. Size is omitted from some rows. Given values are once, few, many or a class for expanded clones.

D gene: NA; V gene: TRBV25-1; clone size: NA; J gene: TRBJ1-6; CDR3 DNA: TGTGCCAGCGGGGGGGATGGGGCTAAAATAAGGTCACCCCTCCACTTT; CDR3 protein: CASGGDGAKIRSPLHF
D gene: NA; V gene: TRBV19; clone size: NA; J gene: TRBJ2-7; CDR3 DNA: TGTGCCAGTCGGCCACCGGGACTCCCCTACGAGCAGTACTTC; CDR3 protein: CASRPPGLPYEQYF
D gene: NA; V gene: TRBV4-2; clone size: NA; J gene: TRBJ2-5; CDR3 DNA: TGTGCCAGCAGCCAAGATCTGAGGGAGACCCAGTACTTC; CDR3 protein: CASSQDLRETQYF
D gene: NA; V gene: TRBV9; clone size: few; J gene: TRBJ1-2; CDR3 DNA: TGTGCCAGCAGCGTAGATCTAGGGGCTAACTATGGCTACACCTTC; CDR3 protein: CASSVDLGANYGYTF
D gene: TRBD1; V gene: TRBV2; clone size: once; J gene: TRBJ1-5; CDR3 DNA: TGTGCCGGCAGGGACGGGACAGGGGAAATACCCCAGCATTTT; CDR3 protein: CAGRDGTGEIPQHF
D gene: NA; V gene: TRBV21-1; clone size: NA; J gene: TRBJ1-1; CDR3 DNA: TGTGCCAGCAGCAAAGAGTGGTGTAGGAGGATGAACACTGAAGCTTTCTTT; CDR3 protein: CASSKEWCRRMNTEAFF
D gene: NA; V gene: TRBV9; clone size: NA; J gene: TRBJ1-1; CDR3 DNA: TGTGCCAGCAGCGTAGGTGAGGCTATTGGGGGAGGGGCTGCGAACACTGAAGCTTTCTTT; CDR3 protein: CASSVGEAIGGGAANTEAFF
D gene: NA; V gene: TRBV30; clone size: NA; J gene: TRBJ1-2; CDR3 DNA: TGTGCCTGGAAGGGGGACACTTACTCTAACTATGGCTACACCTTC; CDR3 protein: CAWKGDTYSNYGYTF
D gene: TRBD1; V gene: TRBV28; clone size: NA; J gene: TRBJ1-4; CDR3 DNA: TGTGCCAGCAGTTTATATTCCGGACAGGGCCTCTTAGAAAAACTGTTTTTT; CDR3 protein: CASSLYSGQGLLEKLFF
D gene: NA; V gene: TRBV10-2; clone size: NA; J gene: TRBJ1-2; CDR3 DNA: TGCGCCAGCAGTGAGTCGGGGGGGGTGCTCGGCTACACCTTC; CDR3 protein: CASSESGGVLGYTF
D gene: NA; V gene: TRBV21-1; clone size: few; J gene: TRBJ1-3; CDR3 DNA: TGTGCCAGCAGCCCCCTTAAGCAGGTCTCTGGAAACACCATATATTTT; CDR3 protein: CASSPLKQVSGNTIYF
D gene: TRBD1; V gene: TRBV15; clone size: NA; J gene: TRBJ1-2; CDR3 DNA: TGTGCCACCAGCAGAGGCGTGGGACAGGGGAACTATGGCTACACCTTC; CDR3 protein: CATSRGVGQGNYGYTF
D gene: NA; V gene: TRBV2; clone size: NA; J gene: TRBJ1-4; CDR3 DNA: TGTGCCAGCAGGAGGAGGAGTGGGACTAATGAAAAACTGTTTTTT; CDR3 protein: CASRRRSGTNEKLFF
D gene: TRBD1; V gene: TRBV18; clone size: once; J gene: TRBJ2-1; CDR3 DNA: TGTGCCAGCTCACCACCAATGGGACAGTCATACAATGAGCAGTTCTTC; CDR3 protein: CASSPPMGQSYNEQFF